These T cell receptor beta chains were read from a single sample in a study of vaccination and CD4 T cells after COVID-19. Each CDR3 protein is one row after TCRdb ran MiXCR on the PCR reads. The data hold about 12,000 distinct CDR3 sequences, with about 56% observed a single time. Antigens of these TCRs are unknown. Sequenced sample: CD4+ T cells from blood, cultured in vitro. The receptor source for this set is a human donor who had recovered from COVID-19. Each CDR3 is given with its conserved first and last residue. D genes are given only for firm matches. Only part of the rows carry a size: once, few, many, or a class if the clone is expanded.

- | TRBJ1-5 | TRBV6-5 | - | CASSYSGSNQPQHF | TGTGCCAGCAGTTACTCGGGTAGCAATCAGCCCCAGCATTTT
TRBD2 | TRBJ2-1 | TRBV20-1 | - | CSAREASGRGDEQFF | TGCAGTGCTAGAGAGGCGAGCGGGAGGGGGGATGAGCAGTTCTTC
- | TRBJ2-3 | TRBV7-2 | - | CASSFGLGSTDTQYF | TGTGCCAGCAGCTTCGGCCTGGGAAGCACAGATACGCAGTATTTT
- | TRBJ2-7 | TRBV6-2/TRBV6-3 | - | CASSYSSNGYEQYF | TGTGCCAGCAGTTACTCGAGCAACGGCTACGAGCAGTACTTC
TRBD1 | TRBJ1-1 | TRBV20-1 | - | CSAQDPTGMNTEAFF | TGCAGTGCTCAGGATCCGACAGGGATGAACACTGAAGCTTTCTTT
TRBD2 | TRBJ2-3 | TRBV24-1 | few | CATSDEASGGPDTQYF | TGTGCCACCAGTGATGAGGCTAGCGGGGGGCCTGATACGCAGTATTTT
- | TRBJ2-7 | TRBV6-5 | few | CASSLATGDTYEQYF | TGTGCCAGCAGTTTAGCGACAGGCGACACCTACGAGCAGTACTTC
- | TRBJ1-5 | TRBV19 | few | CASNSATNQPQHF | TGTGCCAGTAATTCAGCTACGAATCAGCCCCAGCATTTT
- | TRBJ1-5 | TRBV29-1 | - | CSVEGQANQPQHF | TGCAGCGTTGAGGGGCAGGCAAATCAGCCCCAGCATTTT
TRBD1 | TRBJ1-1 | TRBV20-1 | - | CSAKRGQMNTEAFF | TGCAGTGCGAAGCGGGGACAGATGAACACTGAAGCTTTCTTT
- | TRBJ1-4 | TRBV28 | - | CASSFAGSEKLFF | TGTGCCAGCAGTTTTGCAGGGTCCGAAAAACTGTTTTTT
- | TRBJ1-1 | TRBV5-1 | - | CASSFSRADLNTEAFF | TGCGCCAGCAGCTTTAGCCGGGCGGATTTGAACACTGAAGCTTTCTTT
- | TRBJ2-5 | TRBV11-1 | - | CASSPWARETQYF | TGTGCCAGCAGCCCATGGGCGCGGGAGACCCAGTACTTC
TRBD2 | TRBJ2-2 | TRBV27 | - | CASSAGGGTGELFF | TGTGCCAGCAGTGCGGGAGGGGGTACCGGGGAGCTGTTTTTT
- | TRBJ1-5 | TRBV7-9 | - | CASSRDGLAGSNQPQHF | TGTGCCAGCAGCCGGGACGGGCTCGCAGGTAGCAATCAGCCCCAGCATTTT
- | TRBJ2-2 | TRBV6-5 | - | CASSYGTGELFF | TGTGCCAGCAGCTACGGTACCGGGGAGCTGTTTTTT
- | TRBJ1-5 | TRBV7-8 | - | CASQQGTYQPQHF | TGTGCCAGCCAACAGGGAACCTATCAGCCCCAGCATTTT
- | TRBJ1-5 | TRBV10-3 | - | CAISESPNQPQHF | TGTGCCATCAGTGAGTCCCCCAATCAGCCCCAGCATTTT
TRBD2 | TRBJ2-7 | TRBV2 | - | CASSGLAGGTYEQYF | TGTGCCAGCAGTGGACTAGCGGGAGGGACCTACGAGCAGTACTTC
TRBD1 | TRBJ2-7 | TRBV7-2 | - | CASSFAQGANYEQYF | TGTGCCAGCAGCTTCGCACAGGGGGCGAATTACGAGCAGTACTTC
TRBD2 | TRBJ2-3 | TRBV11-2 | - | CASRQAGGDTQYF | TGTGCCAGCAGACAAGCGGGAGGAGATACGCAGTATTTT
- | TRBJ2-2 | TRBV29-1 | - | CSVGRMNTGELFF | TGCAGCGTTGGACGGATGAACACCGGGGAGCTGTTTTTT
- | TRBJ1-2 | TRBV28 | few | CASSSGSYGYTF | TGTGCCAGCAGTTCTGGCAGCTATGGCTACACCTTC
- | TRBJ2-1 | TRBV6-5 | - | CASSYSAGLYNEQFF | TGTGCCAGCAGTTACTCCGCGGGGCTCTACAATGAGCAGTTCTTC
- | TRBJ1-1 | TRBV20-1 | once | CSAAVSNGMNTEAFF | TGCAGTGCTGCAGTATCGAACGGCATGAACACTGAAGCTTTCTTT
TRBD2 | TRBJ2-7 | TRBV27 | - | CASSLRTSGGRVYEQYF | TGTGCCAGCAGTCTCAGGACTAGCGGGGGTCGTGTGTACGAGCAGTACTTC
- | TRBJ2-2 | TRBV11-3 | - | CASSTRPDTGELFF | TGTGCCAGCAGCACCCGGCCGGACACCGGGGAGCTGTTTTTT
- | TRBJ2-5 | TRBV19 | - | CASSMGETQYF | TGTGCCAGTAGTATGGGAGAGACCCAGTACTTC
TRBD1 | TRBJ1-2 | TRBV7-9 | - | CASSLSGTGGLLNYGYTF | TGTGCCAGCAGCTTATCGGGGACAGGGGGTCTTCTAAACTATGGCTACACCTTC
- | TRBJ1-1 | TRBV11-1 | - | CASSFLGVVGTEAFF | TGTGCCAGCAGCTTCCTAGGGGTTGTAGGAACTGAAGCTTTCTTT
- | TRBJ1-5 | TRBV19 | - | CASRTDHSNQPQHF | TGTGCCAGTAGGACCGACCATAGCAATCAGCCCCAGCATTTT
- | TRBJ1-1 | TRBV2 | - | CASTGQGRSMRTEAFF | TGTGCCAGCACCGGTCAGGGAAGGAGTATGCGGACTGAAGCTTTCTTT
TRBD1 | TRBJ1-2 | TRBV20-1 | few | CSARTDRDGYGYTF | TGCAGTGCTAGGACGGACAGGGACGGGTATGGCTACACCTTC
- | TRBJ1-5 | TRBV15 | few | CATSRSNNGQPQHF | TGTGCCACCAGCAGATCGAACAACGGTCAGCCCCAGCATTTT
- | TRBJ1-2 | TRBV10-1 | few | CASSDGVYGYTF | TGCGCCAGCAGTGACGGGGTCTATGGCTACACCTTC
- | TRBJ2-3 | TRBV11-2 | few | CASSRAGGSTDTQYF | TGTGCCAGCAGCCGGGCGGGCGGAAGCACAGATACGCAGTATTTT
- | TRBJ1-6 | TRBV20-1 | - | CSARDMRDPYSPLHF | TGCAGTGCTAGAGATATGAGGGACCCTTATTCACCCCTCCACTTT
TRBD2 | TRBJ2-1 | TRBV20-1 | - | CSARDRGTSRNNEQFF | TGCAGTGCTAGAGATCGGGGGACTAGCAGAAACAATGAGCAGTTCTTC
- | TRBJ2-2 | TRBV7-2 | - | CASSRDSNTGELFF | TGTGCCAGCAGCCGGGACTCTAACACCGGGGAGCTGTTTTTT
- | TRBJ2-7 | TRBV6-2/TRBV6-3 | - | CASSFPGPNPGEQYF | TGTGCCAGCAGTTTTCCGGGACCCAACCCGGGCGAGCAGTACTTC
- | TRBJ1-2 | TRBV20-1 | few | CSARDQASYGYTF | TGCAGTGCTAGAGACCAGGCATCCTATGGCTACACCTTC
TRBD2 | TRBJ2-1 | TRBV20-1 | few | CSAWTSGRPYNEQFF | TGCAGTGCTTGGACTAGCGGGAGACCCTACAATGAGCAGTTCTTC
- | TRBJ2-1 | TRBV15 | - | CATSRDQLGSPDNEQFF | TGTGCCACCAGCAGAGATCAGTTGGGGAGCCCAGACAATGAGCAGTTCTTC
TRBD1 | TRBJ2-7 | TRBV27 | few | CASRRSPRTGGEQYF | TGTGCCAGCAGGCGCAGCCCCAGGACAGGGGGCGAGCAGTACTTC
- | TRBJ2-5 | TRBV7-8 | - | CASSRGSQETQYF | TGTGCCAGCAGCCGTGGGTCCCAAGAGACCCAGTACTTC
- | TRBJ2-3 | TRBV2 | - | CASSEPLLDTQYF | TGTGCCAGCAGTGAACCCCTCTTGGATACGCAGTATTTT
- | TRBJ1-2 | TRBV5-3 | - | CASSLGAAYGYTF | TGTGCCAGCAGCTTGGGGGCAGCCTATGGCTACACCTTC
- | TRBJ2-2 | TRBV6-1 | few | CASEQPGLLNTGELFF | TGTGCCAGTGAACAGCCGGGACTGCTGAACACCGGGGAGCTGTTTTTT
TRBD1 | TRBJ2-5 | TRBV6-1 | - | CASSPTGDNGETQYF | TGTGCCAGCAGCCCGACAGGGGACAACGGGGAGACCCAGTACTTC
- | TRBJ2-3 | TRBV6-1 | - | CASRRRTVNTDTQYF | TGTGCCAGCAGGCGACGGACAGTAAACACAGATACGCAGTATTTT